The sequence of this T cell receptor (beta chain) was determined in a study of blood T cell repertoires in COVID-19. As for the study in general: COVID-19 samples collected from the United States, Italy and Spain covered acute and convalescent phases.

This clone was seen only once. The CDR3 consists of 14 residues. V was cut by 4 bases and J by 5 bases, with 12 bases left in between. Looked up from germline, CDR1 is LNHDA and CDR2 is SQIVND (reference sequence). TCRdb's table, derived via immunoSEQ multiplex PCR, lists solely in-frame clones and lacks some. The sample carries about 350,000 clones, 80% to 90% recorded once. Specimen: PBMCs or T cells enriched from blood (not recorded which). This clonotype was obtained from a woman in her twenties or thirties who had recovered from COVID-19. The rearrangement links TRBV19 to TRBJ2-1; D possibly corresponds to TRBD1 (6 bases). CDR3 nucleotide sequence: TGTGCCAGTAGTAGTACAGGGTCCCACAATGAGCAGTTCTTC. Its translation: CASSSTGSHNEQFF.